One and the same sample provided the 14 T cell receptor beta chains below, sequenced in a study of type 1 regulatory T cells. Their cognate antigens are unknown. TCRdb processed the reads anew with MiXCR; each CDR3 protein has one entry. The sample has 40,000 to 50,000 distinct CDR3 sequences, over 9% seen once. Source material: cultured non-Tr1 T cells, either the whole culture or a sorted T cell fraction (not recorded which). Every receptor here comes from a human donor in good health.

The chain has TRBV7-3 and TRBJ2-1, with D possibly TRBD2 on 5 matching bases. The germline CDR1 and CDR2 sequences are SGHTA and FQGTGA. The CDR3 contains 15 residues. V was cut by 5 bases and J by 2 bases, with 13 bases left in between. The DNA for the CDR3 is TGTGCCAGCAGCCCTAAGCGGCAAACCTACAATGAGCAGTTCTTC. Protein: CASSPKRQTYNEQFF.

Of note for this clonotype: A much larger clone is a single base away; this may be a read error. The chain employs TRBV29-1 and TRBJ1-2, with D unresolved. The length of the CDR3 is 13 residues. In germline, CDR1 is SQVTM, CDR2 ANQGSEA. As DNA, the CDR3 is TGCAGCGTTGAAGGTAGCAGGCGGGGTGGCCACACCTTC. Encoded protein: CSVEGSRRGGHTF.

This clonotype was recorded many times. The V and J genes are TRBV20-1 and TRBJ1-5; maybe TRBD1 (6 bases). Trimming removed 3 bases from V and 5 bases from J, with 23 bases in between. Germline V lookup: CDR1 DFQATT, CDR2 SNEGSKA (reference sequence). The CDR3 sequence is 17 residues long. In DNA, the CDR3 is TGCAGTGCTAGGGAGGGGTACAGGGAGAGCCGACATCAGCCCCAGCATTTT. Protein product: CSAREGYRESRHQPQHF.

This clonotype occurred many times. The chain has TRBV6-5 and TRBJ1-2, with a tentative D call TRBD1 (6 bases). CDR3 length: 17 residues. V dropped 2 bases and J dropped 5 bases, with 21 bases sitting between them. In germline, CDR1 is MNHEY, CDR2 SVGAGI. The CDR3 nucleotides read TGTGCCAGCAGTTACGGTTTTGGGGGGGCGCTGGATTATGGCTACACCTTC. Translating it yields CASSYGFGGALDYGYTF.

This clonotype was counted many times. V and J are TRBV5-1 and TRBJ2-7, with D hard to call. Trimming removed 0 bases at V and 0 bases at J, with 13 bases between. The CDR3 covers 16 residues. Per germline, CDR1 SGHRS and CDR2 YFSETQ. The CDR3 reads CASSLGAGFSSYEQYF. The CDR3 nucleotides are TGCGCCAGCAGCTTGGGTGCAGGTTTCAGCTCCTACGAGCAGTACTTC.

This clonotype was seen many times. The chain employs TRBV5-1 and TRBJ1-1, with D maybe TRBD1 (5 bases). Germline CDR1 is SGHRS and CDR2 is YFSETQ. This CDR3 comprises 15 residues. With 0 bases removed from V and 7 bases from J, the gap between germline ends came to 16 bases. The CDR3 nucleotides are TGCGCCAGCAGCTTGGTAGGTTTTGGGGCAGTTGAAGCTTTCTTT. The encoded protein is CASSLVGFGAVEAFF. Variable domain in full (rest from reference TRBV5-1 and TRBJ1-1): KAGVTQTPRYLIKTRGQQVTLSCSPISGHRSVSWYQQTPGQGLQFLFEYFSETQRNKGNFPGRFSGRQFSNSRSEMNVSTLELGDSALYLCASSLVGFGAVEAFFGQGTRLTVV.

By sample fraction, this clonotype is medium-sized. The V and J genes are TRBV20-1 and TRBJ2-7; 9 bases align to TRBD2. CDR3 length: 12 residues. V trimming: 4 bases; J trimming: 7 bases; junction bases outside the gene matches: 5. In germline, CDR1 is DFQATT, CDR2 SNEGSKA (reference sequence). CDR3 amino acids: CSATAGGWEQYF. Here the CDR3 DNA reads TGCAGTGCTACTGCGGGAGGGTGGGAGCAGTACTTC.

This clonotype occurred many times. This chain links TRBV20-1 with TRBJ2-1; 9 positions match TRBD2. After removal of 5 bases from V and 2 bases from J, the junction contained 7 bases not matched to a gene. CDR3 length equals 15 residues. Germline CDR1 is DFQATT and CDR2 is SNEGSKA (reference sequence). The CDR3 region is CSAGSSGVPYNEQFF. The CDR3 nucleotides read TGCAGTGCTGGCTCTAGCGGGGTACCCTACAATGAGCAGTTCTTC.

This clonotype has only a few counts. The CDR3 nucleotides are TGTGCCAGCTCACCCACCCGTGGAGAGGATACGCAGTATTTT. Translating gives CASSPTRGEDTQYF. The V gene is TRBV18, the J gene TRBJ2-3; D gene ambiguous. Germline values: CDR1 KGHSH, CDR2 LQKENI. The CDR3 totals 14 residues. Trimming removed 3 bases at V and 6 bases at J, with 13 bases between.

The table lists this clonotype with many counts. The rearrangement links TRBV5-1 to TRBJ1-6; D uncertain. This CDR3 region has 16 residues. Trimming left V 0 bases short and J 8 bases short, with 15 bases between. The V gene's germline CDR1 is SGHRS and CDR2 YFSETQ. The CDR3 nucleotides are TGCGCCAGCAGCTTGGAAGTTGGCAGGTCCGATTCACCCCTCCACTTT. Translation gives CASSLEVGRSDSPLHF.

This clonotype showed up many times. The V gene is TRBV29-1, the J gene TRBJ2-7; D may be TRBD2 (6 bases). This CDR3 contains 13 residues. Between the trimmed V and J ends, which lost 7 bases and 7 bases, there was a span of 20 bases. CDR1 is SQVTM and CDR2 is ANQGSEA in the germline V gene. The CDR3 DNA is TGCAGCGCTGGTGACCCGGAGGCGGGGGAGCAGTACTTC. It translates to CSAGDPEAGEQYF.

Points on this clonotype: Mismatch with germline at one junction end may stem from a read error. The gene calls are TRBV7-6 and TRBJ2-3; 10 bases are shared with TRBD1. This CDR3 has 15 residues. Germline CDR1 SGHVS, CDR2 FNYEAQ. The CDR3 here is CACSLGQGGTDTQYF. Written as DNA, the CDR3 is TGTGCCTGCAGTCTTGGACAGGGGGGAACAGATACGCAGTATTTT.

This chain links TRBV15 with TRBJ2-1; 9 bases line up with TRBD2. Looked up from germline, CDR1 is LNHNV and CDR2 is YYDKDF (reference sequence). The CDR3 extends over 17 amino acids. J was trimmed by 5 bases and V by 0 bases; bases with no gene match: 8. The CDR3 nucleotides are TGTGCCACCAGCAGAGACCAAATTAGCGGGAGTCACAATGAGCAGTTCTTC. This codes for CATSRDQISGSHNEQFF.

This clonotype has at least ten counts. The gene calls are TRBV18 and TRBJ2-5, with no clear D. The V end was cut by 3 bases, the J end by 1 base, with 6 bases between. Germline V gene data show CDR1 as KGHSH and CDR2 as LQKENI. CDR3 length: 13 residues. The CDR3 loop is CASSPSFQETQYF. DNA of the CDR3: TGTGCCAGCTCACCTTCGTTCCAAGAGACCCAGTACTTC.